This T cell receptor beta chain comes out of a study of blood T cell repertoires in COVID-19 (TCRdb year 2020). Concerning the study at large: Collaborator samples came from the United States, Italy and Spain and covered acute and convalescent phases of COVID-19. The prospective study material was composed of cDNA or gDNA derived from T cells, B-cell-depleted T cells, or PBMCs. Deeply sampled blood TCRbeta repertoires from subjects exposed to, actively infected with, or recovered from COVID-19 were included in the dataset. A freely available public database, intended as a resource for researchers studying the immune response to SARS-CoV-2, is where the repertoires were released. Samples came from the ongoing ImmuneRACE study (first 160 participants) plus 1,254 subjects from 6 global collaborators. A de-identified subject ID, COVID-19 status, age in years and sex were almost always included in the sample metadata. Where available, HLA class I and class II types were taken from metadata supplied by the sample provider and were not determined by assay-based typing. Findings and caveats that apply to the study as a whole: How much clinical and demographic metadata was included differed by source and by participant, and the metadata was provided uncurated.

On this clone: Its specific antigen is unknown. One base away there is no much larger clone; base qualities are not given.

The collaborating institutions used their own protocols to collect whole blood in K2EDTA tubes. For TCRbeta analysis, collaborators shipped samples in one of three forms: frozen whole blood, isolated PBMCs, or DNA extracted from either of those sample types. TCRbeta CDR3 regions were amplified from genomic DNA by means of the immunoSEQ Assay, a bias-controlled multiplex PCR. The original methods were these. Within the assay, amplification of reference gene primers was used to estimate how many nucleated cells each sample contained. Sequence reads were collapsed and filtered to measure the absolute abundance of every unique TCRbeta CDR3 rearrangement. For each sample, productive Simpson clonality was calculated as the square root of Simpson's diversity index over productive rearrangements. Entries here come from immuneACCESS through TCRdb and include only in-frame sequences with V and J called. Some clones fail to appear in such tables; in the studies checked, an unresolved V gene covers under half of the shortfall, and the cause of the remainder is unknown. D and trimming come from the DNA, and the V and J calls and clone size come from that table. Present in this sample are tens of thousands of clones, roughly 85% of which were seen just once. The top ten clonotypes cover around 5% of the sample.

The CDR3 covers 17 residues, taking in both the cysteine and the phenylalanine. Only the CDR3 DNA is retained, 51 bases long and in frame from the first base. V ends up 3 bases short and J 3 bases short, with an unmatched junction base count of 10. The germline V gene specifies MDHEN as CDR1 and SYDVKM as CDR2. The TCR sequence derives from a woman aged 80 or over with active or convalescent COVID-19. Source material: peripheral blood. This receptor chain uses TRBV28 and TRBJ2-4; TRBD1 lines up with 8 middle nucleotides. CDR3 loop: CASSFTGQANLKNIQYF. In nucleotides, the sequence is TGTGCCAGCAGTTTCACGGGACAGGCGAATCTCAAAAACATTCAGTACTTC.